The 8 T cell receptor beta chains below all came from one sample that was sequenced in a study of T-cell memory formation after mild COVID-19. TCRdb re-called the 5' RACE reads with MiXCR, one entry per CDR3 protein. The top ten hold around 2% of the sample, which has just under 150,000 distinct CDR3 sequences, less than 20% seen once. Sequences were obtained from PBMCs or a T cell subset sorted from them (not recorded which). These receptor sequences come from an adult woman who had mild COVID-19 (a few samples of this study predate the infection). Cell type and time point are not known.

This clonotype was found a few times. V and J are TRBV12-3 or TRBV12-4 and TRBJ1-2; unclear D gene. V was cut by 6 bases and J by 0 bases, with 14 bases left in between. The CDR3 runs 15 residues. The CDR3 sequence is CASSPTGIANYGYTF. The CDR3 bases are TGTGCCAGCAGCCCAACCGGGATAGCTAACTATGGCTACACCTTC.

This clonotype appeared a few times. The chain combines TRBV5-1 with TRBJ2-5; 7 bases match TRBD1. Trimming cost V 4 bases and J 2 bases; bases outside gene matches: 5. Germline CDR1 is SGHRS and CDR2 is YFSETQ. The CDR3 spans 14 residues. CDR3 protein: CASSGGQPQETQYF. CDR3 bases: TGCGCCAGCAGCGGGGGACAGCCACAAGAGACCCAGTACTTC.

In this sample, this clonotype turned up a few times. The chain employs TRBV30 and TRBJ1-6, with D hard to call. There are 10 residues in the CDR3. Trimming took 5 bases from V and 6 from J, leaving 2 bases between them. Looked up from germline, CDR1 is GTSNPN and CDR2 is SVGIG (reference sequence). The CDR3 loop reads CAWGNSPLHF. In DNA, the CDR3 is TGTGCCTGGGGTAATTCACCCCTCCACTTT. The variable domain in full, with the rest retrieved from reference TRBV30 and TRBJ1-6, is SQTIHQWPATLVQPVGSPLSLECTVEGTSNPNLYWYRQAAGRGLQLLFYSVGIGQISSEVPQNLSASRPQDRQFILSSKKLLLSDSGFYLCAWGNSPLHFGNGTRLTVT.

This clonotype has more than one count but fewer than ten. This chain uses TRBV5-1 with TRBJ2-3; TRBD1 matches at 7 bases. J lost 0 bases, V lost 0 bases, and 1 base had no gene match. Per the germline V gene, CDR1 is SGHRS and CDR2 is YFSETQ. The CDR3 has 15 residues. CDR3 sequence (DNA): TGCGCCAGCAGCTTGGACAGGGGAAGCACAGATACGCAGTATTTT. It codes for CASSLDRGSTDTQYF.

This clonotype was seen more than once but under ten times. The CDR3 nucleotides are TGTGCCAGCAGCTTCGTCAGGGCAAGCTCTGGGGCCAACGTCCTGACTTTC. Translating gives CASSFVRASSGANVLTF. J is TRBJ2-6 and V is TRBV7-8; maybe TRBD1 (5 bases). Germline CDR1 reads SGHVS; CDR2 reads FQNEAQ. V gave up 3 bases and J gave up 0 bases, with 12 bases separating them. The CDR3 runs to 17 residues.

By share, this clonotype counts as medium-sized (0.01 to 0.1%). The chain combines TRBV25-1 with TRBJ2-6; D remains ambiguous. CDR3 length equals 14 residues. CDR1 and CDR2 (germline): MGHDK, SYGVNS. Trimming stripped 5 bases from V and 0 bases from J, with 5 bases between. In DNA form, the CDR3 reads TGTGCCAGCAGTACCGACTCTGGGGCCAACGTCCTGACTTTC. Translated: CASSTDSGANVLTF.

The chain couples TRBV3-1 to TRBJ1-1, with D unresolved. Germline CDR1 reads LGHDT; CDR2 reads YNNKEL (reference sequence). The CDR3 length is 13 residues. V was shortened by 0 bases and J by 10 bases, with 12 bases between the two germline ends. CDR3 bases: TGTGCCAGCAGCCAAGAAGGCGAGGGTCGAGCTTTCTTT. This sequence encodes CASSQEGEGRAFF.

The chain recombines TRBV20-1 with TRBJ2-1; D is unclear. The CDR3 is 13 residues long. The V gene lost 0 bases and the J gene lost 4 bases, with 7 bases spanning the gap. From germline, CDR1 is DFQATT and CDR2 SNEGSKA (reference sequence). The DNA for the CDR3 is TGCAGTGCTAGAGATCCATTTTACAATGAGCAGTTCTTC. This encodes CSARDPFYNEQFF.